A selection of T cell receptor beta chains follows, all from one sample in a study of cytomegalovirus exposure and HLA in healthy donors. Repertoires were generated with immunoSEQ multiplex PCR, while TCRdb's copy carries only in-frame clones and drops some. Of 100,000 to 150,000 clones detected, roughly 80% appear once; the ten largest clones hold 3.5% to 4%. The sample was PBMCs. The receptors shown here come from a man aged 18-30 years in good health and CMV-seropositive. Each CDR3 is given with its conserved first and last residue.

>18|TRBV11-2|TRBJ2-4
CASSLDWGQRGFKNIQYF
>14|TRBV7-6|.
CASSLASRGYEQYF
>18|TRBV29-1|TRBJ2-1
CSAGGWDRSNPSYNEQFF
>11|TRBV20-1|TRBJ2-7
CSARDRVEQYF
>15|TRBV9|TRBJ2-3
CASSGSGRILDTQYF
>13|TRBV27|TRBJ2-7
CASMGTSGYEQYF
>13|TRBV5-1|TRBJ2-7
CASRQTGLYEQYF
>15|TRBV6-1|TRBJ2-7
CASSEQAGGKNEQYF
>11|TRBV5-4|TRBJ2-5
CASSFAETQYF
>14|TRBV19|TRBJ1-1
CASSIFKGDPEAFF
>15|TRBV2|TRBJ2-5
CASSEALAGQETQYF
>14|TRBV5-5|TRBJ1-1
CASSPTDLNTEAFF
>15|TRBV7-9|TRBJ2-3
CASSRGATRTDTQYF
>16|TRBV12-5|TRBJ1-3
CASGLGAQVSGNTIYF
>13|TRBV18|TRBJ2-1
CASSPATGNEQFF
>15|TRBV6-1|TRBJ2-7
CASSESWAVVYEQYF
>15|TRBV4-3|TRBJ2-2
CASSHIAGLTGELFF
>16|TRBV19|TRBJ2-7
CASSLSVGGSPYEQYF
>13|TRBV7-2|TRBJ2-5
CASSRFLQETQYF
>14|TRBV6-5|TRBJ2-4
CASSRDIAKNIQYF
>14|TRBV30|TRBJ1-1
CAWSAWTGLVEAFF
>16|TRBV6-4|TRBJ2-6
CASSPSAGSGANVLTF
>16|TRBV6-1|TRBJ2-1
CASSGWTGVGMDEQFF
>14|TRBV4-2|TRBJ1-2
CASSQDRGDYGYTF
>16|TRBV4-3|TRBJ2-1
CASSRSTGLARNEQFF
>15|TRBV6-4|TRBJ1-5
CASSEMAGGNQPQHF
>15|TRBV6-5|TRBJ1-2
CASSYGRTGVGGYTF
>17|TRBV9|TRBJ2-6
CASSPGTGNSGANVLTF
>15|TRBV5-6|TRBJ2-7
CASSLGGRVAYEQYF
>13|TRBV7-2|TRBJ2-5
CASSLALRDTQYF
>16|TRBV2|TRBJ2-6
CASSEGGVLGANVLTF
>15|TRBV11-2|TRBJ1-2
CASTSIGRRNYGYTF
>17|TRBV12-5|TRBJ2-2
CASGFGRQGGNTGELFF
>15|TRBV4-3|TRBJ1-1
CASRGAGTGNTEAFF
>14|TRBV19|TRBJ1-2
CASSRDRSNYGYTF
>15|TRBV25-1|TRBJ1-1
CASSIGQGARTEAFF
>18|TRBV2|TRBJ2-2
CASRERLGLAGDTGELFF
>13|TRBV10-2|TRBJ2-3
CASSEGRRDTQYF
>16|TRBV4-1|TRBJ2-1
CASSQTTNRVGNEQFF
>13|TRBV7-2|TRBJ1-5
CASSSQGNQPQHF
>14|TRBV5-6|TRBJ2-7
CASSYVRQVYEQYF
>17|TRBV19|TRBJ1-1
CASSNRGNLGGNTEAFF
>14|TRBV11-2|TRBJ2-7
CASSLPFSAYEQYF
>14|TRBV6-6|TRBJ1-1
CASSANRGNTEAFF
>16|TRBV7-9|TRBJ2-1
CASSGYRTSTYNEQFF
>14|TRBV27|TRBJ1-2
CASSLVGTNYGYTF
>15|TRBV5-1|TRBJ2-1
CASSSRAPPANEQFF
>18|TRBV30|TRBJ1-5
CAWSEFGRGTGINQPQHF
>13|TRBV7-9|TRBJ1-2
CASSSGQVDGYTF
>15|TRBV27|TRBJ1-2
CASSLSQGGPYGYTF
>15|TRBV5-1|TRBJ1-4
CASKTGHPTNEKLFF
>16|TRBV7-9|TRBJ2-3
CASSPPRFQVTDTQYF
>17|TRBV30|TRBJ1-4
CAWSVLSTGTGYEKLFF
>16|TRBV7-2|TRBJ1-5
CASSLQGGQGNQPQHF
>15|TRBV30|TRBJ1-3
CAWTLGGDSGNTIYF
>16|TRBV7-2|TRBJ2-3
CASSLVSTTRTDTQYF
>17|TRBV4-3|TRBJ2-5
CASSQEVPGQGSGTQYF
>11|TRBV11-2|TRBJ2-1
CASSLLYEQFF